This TCR beta chain was profiled in a study of cytomegalovirus exposure and HLA in healthy donors. Study background: In terms of ancestry, the Caucasian-associated cluster contained 75% to 85% of the approximately 400 genotyped donors.

PCR involved 60 Vbeta and 13 Jbeta primers. Measured with immunoSEQ multiplex PCR; TCRdb has only the in-frame clones, and not every one. The sample lists about 73,000 clones, around three quarters occurring once. Germline V lookup: CDR1 DFQATT, CDR2 SNEGSKA (reference sequence). The CDR3 runs to 11 residues. Between the trimmed V and J ends, which lost 6 bases and 6 bases, there was a span of 10 bases. To note about this clone: Antigen: not known.

The study, taken as a whole, reports: In an earlier analysis, productive rearrangement rates for most beta V segments clustered near 87% or 30%.

Everyone who donated was a healthy bone marrow donor. V is TRBV20-1 and J is TRBJ2-3; D is unclear. This TCR came from a male donor in good health and CMV-seronegative. What was sequenced was PBMCs. The CDR3 bases are TGCAGTGCACCTATTATGGATACGCAGTATTTT. It is translated as CSAPIMDTQYF.